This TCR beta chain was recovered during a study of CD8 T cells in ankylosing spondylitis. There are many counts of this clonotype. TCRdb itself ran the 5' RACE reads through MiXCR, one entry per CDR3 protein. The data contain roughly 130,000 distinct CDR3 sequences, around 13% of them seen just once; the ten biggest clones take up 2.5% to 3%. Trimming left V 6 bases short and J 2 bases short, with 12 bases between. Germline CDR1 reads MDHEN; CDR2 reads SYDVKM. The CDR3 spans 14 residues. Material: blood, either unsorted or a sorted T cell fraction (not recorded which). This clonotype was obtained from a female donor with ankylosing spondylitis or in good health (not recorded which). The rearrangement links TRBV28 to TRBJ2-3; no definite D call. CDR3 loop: CASSPLLDTDTQYF. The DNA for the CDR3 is TGTGCCAGCAGCCCACTGTTAGACACAGATACGCAGTATTTT.